Described below is a single TCR beta chain sequence and its context. The antigen is unknown. The V gene's germline CDR1 is LNHDA and CDR2 SQIVND (reference sequence). This CDR3 region has 18 residues. Trimming took off 7 bases at V and 0 bases at J, with 24 bases between the two ends. The data were obtained in a study of cytomegalovirus exposure and HLA in healthy donors. Study conclusions and caveats: Across donors, sequencing depth was assumed by presence/absence analyses to be roughly uniform. TCR beta sequences reportedly predicted the HLA-A and HLA-B alleles of most subjects accurately.

The primer mix had 60 Vbeta and 13 Jbeta primers. Produced via immunoSEQ multiplex PCR; TCRdb's table is partial and in-frame only. The sample lists fewer than 55,000 clones; around three quarters were seen once. The chain employs TRBV19 and TRBJ1-2, with D tentatively TRBD1 (6 bases). The clonotype was recovered from a woman in her 50s in good health and CMV-seropositive. Sequencing was performed on PBMCs. The CDR3 region is CASNFLDRPVGANYGYTF. CDR3 nucleotides: TGTGCCAGTAACTTTCTTGACAGGCCAGTGGGGGCTAACTATGGCTACACCTTC.